The 27 T cell receptor beta chains below were found in one sample sequenced in a study of blood T cell repertoires in COVID-19. Assay used: immunoSEQ multiplex PCR; TCRdb lists only in-frame clones, some missing. Of approximately 300,000 clones in the sample, roughly nine tenths were seen once. The sequencing sample was made of PBMCs or T cells enriched from blood (not recorded which). These receptors all come from a man aged 55 to 70 who had recovered from COVID-19.

The genes are TRBV19 and TRBJ1-5, with D perhaps matching TRBD1 (6 bases). The V and J ends lost 7 bases and 5 bases respectively, with 15 bases between them. CDR3 length equals 14 residues. Germline CDR1 is LNHDA and CDR2 is SQIVND (reference sequence). CDR3 in amino acids: CASTRDNRYQPQHF. CDR3 nucleotides: TGTGCCAGTACCCGGGACAACCGTTATCAGCCCCAGCATTTT.

The chain joins TRBV24-1 to TRBJ1-2, with 7 bases that match TRBD1. The CDR3 is made up of 16 amino acids. With 0 bases clipped from V and 8 bases from J, the junction kept 11 bases outside the gene matches. The germline V gene has CDR1 KGHDR and CDR2 SFDVKD. CDR3 amino acids: CATSDLGGQDSNGYTF. The CDR3 DNA sequence: TGTGCCACCAGTGATTTGGGCGGACAGGATTCAAACGGCTACACCTTC.

The chain uses TRBV10-3 and TRBJ1-6, with 9 bases identical to TRBD1. The CDR3 runs 15 residues. The germline V gene has CDR1 ENHRY and CDR2 SYGVKD. After removal of 5 bases from V and 7 bases from J, the junction contained 6 bases not matched to a gene. CDR3 DNA sequence: TGTGCCATCAGTCGACAGGGGGAATCCAATTCACCCCTCCACTTT. Its protein product is CAISRQGESNSPLHF.

This chain connects TRBV11-1 to TRBJ1-1; tentative D call: TRBD1 (5 bases). V lost 0 bases to trimming and J lost 6 bases, with 17 bases between them. Germline assignment: CDR1 SGHAT and CDR2 FQDESV (reference sequence). The CDR3 covers 16 residues. CDR3 bases: TGTGCCAGCAGCTTAGCGAGGATTAGGGGCGACGCTGAAGCTTTCTTT. Translation gives CASSLARIRGDAEAFF.

This clone came up once. This chain connects TRBV5-5 to TRBJ2-6; 8 bases fit TRBD1. V lost 2 bases, J lost 0 bases, and 7 bases stayed unmatched. There are 18 residues in the CDR3. CDR1 is SGHKS and CDR2 is YYEKEE in the germline V gene (reference sequence). The CDR3 bases are TGTGCCAGCAGCTTTGGGCGACAGGGGATCTCTGGGGCCAACGTCCTGACTTTC. Protein product: CASSFGRQGISGANVLTF.

On this clone: Other DNA sequences in this sample translate to the same CDR3. The genes are TRBV9 and TRBJ2-7; perhaps TRBD2 as D (5 bases). This CDR3 is built from 15 residues. Germline CDR1 is SGDLS and CDR2 is YYNGEE. The V end was cut by 0 bases, the J end by 2 bases, with 12 bases between. The CDR3 sequence: CASSVGLAGPYEQYF. As DNA, the CDR3 is TGTGCCAGCAGCGTAGGCCTAGCTGGACCCTACGAGCAGTACTTC.

The chain recombines TRBV6-2 or TRBV6-3 with TRBJ2-1; TRBD2 matches 13 bases. Germline trimming cut 5 bases from V and 9 bases from J; bases unmatched to any gene: 10. CDR3 length equals 16 residues. The germline V gene has CDR1 MNHEY and CDR2 SVGEGT. The CDR3: CASSPPGLAGKAEQFF. CDR3 nucleotide sequence: TGTGCCAGCAGTCCGCCGGGACTAGCGGGAAAGGCTGAGCAGTTCTTC.

This chain uses TRBV9 with TRBJ2-1; 10 nucleotides line up with TRBD2. The CDR3 sequence is 16 residues long. Trimming removed 0 bases from V and 7 bases from J; junction bases left unmatched: 7. Per germline, CDR1 SGDLS and CDR2 YYNGEE. The CDR3 here is CASSVGLAGGINEQFF. The CDR3 nucleotides read TGTGCCAGCAGCGTAGGGTTAGCGGGAGGAATTAATGAGCAGTTCTTC.

This chain connects TRBV2 to TRBJ1-5, with TRBD1 identical over 10 bases. CDR1 is SNHLY, CDR2 FYNNEI, per germline. The CDR3 is 17 amino acids. V gave up 2 bases and J gave up 6 bases; unmatched junction bases: 10. The CDR3 DNA reads as TGTGCCAGCAGTGAATTCCCGGGACAGGGGTCGAGTCAGCCCCAGCATTTT. Translated, it gives CASSEFPGQGSSQPQHF.

The chain has TRBV11-2 and TRBJ2-3; no clear D gene. The germline CDR1 and CDR2 sequences are SGHAT and FQNNGV. This CDR3 is 14 amino acids long. V lost 3 bases and J 4 bases, leaving 11 bases between the germline ends. The CDR3 bases are TGTGCCAGCAGCTTTGTGTCGCGGCCAGATACGCAGTATTTT. Protein product: CASSFVSRPDTQYF.

The chain employs TRBV20-1 and TRBJ2-7, with D unresolved. The ends were cut back, 7 bases at V and 5 bases at J, with 3 bases in the middle. The CDR3 runs to 8 residues. Germline V gene lookup returns CDR1 DFQATT and CDR2 SNEGSKA (reference sequence). The CDR3 DNA reads TGCAGTGTCAACGAGCAGTACTTC. Protein: CSVNEQYF.

The CDR3 sequence: CASRNRALEKLFF. As DNA, the CDR3 is TGTGCCAGCAGAAACAGAGCTTTGGAAAAACTGTTTTTT. This chain links TRBV6-5 with TRBJ1-4; D is undetermined. The CDR3 contains 13 residues. The V end was cut by 6 bases, the J end by 8 bases, with 13 bases between. Germline lookup yields CDR1 MNHEY and CDR2 SVGAGI.

This clone was counted a single time. V gene TRBV7-9 combines with J gene TRBJ1-2; a weak D match, TRBD1 (5 bases). Trimming shortened V by 5 bases and J by 5 bases, and 18 bases separated the two germline ends. Germline V gene lookup returns CDR1 SEHNR and CDR2 FQNEAQ (reference sequence). The CDR3 length is 15 residues. The chain's CDR3 is CASSPEQAGTYGYTF. For the CDR3, the DNA is TGTGCCAGCAGCCCAGAACAGGCGGGAACGTATGGCTACACCTTC.

The chain employs TRBV3-1 (or the pseudogene TRBV3-2) and TRBJ2-1; TRBD1 aligns across 8 bases. CDR3 length: 17 residues. Germline loops: CDR1 LGHDT, CDR2 YNNKEL (reference sequence). The V and J ends lost 0 bases and 4 bases, in that order; junction bases with no gene match: 8. The CDR3 sequence is CASSQDWTGSNYNEQFF. The CDR3 nucleotides read TGTGCCAGCAGCCAAGATTGGACAGGGTCTAATTACAATGAGCAGTTCTTC.

The J gene is TRBJ1-5, the V gene TRBV19; the D is unclear. There are 14 residues in the CDR3. V dropped 3 bases and J dropped 8 bases, with 14 bases sitting between them. Germline V gene sequence: CDR1 LNHDA, CDR2 SQIVND (reference sequence). The CDR3 DNA reads TGTGCCAGTAGTATGGGCGGGAGGCCGAAGCCCCAGCATTTT. Its protein product is CASSMGGRPKPQHF.

The chain links TRBV30 to TRBJ1-2; possibly TRBD1 for D (6 bases). This CDR3 spans 15 amino acids. Germline V gives CDR1 GTSNPN, CDR2 SVGIG (reference sequence). Trimming removed 3 bases from V and 4 bases from J, with 18 bases in between. The CDR3: CAWRKQGQALYGYTF. CDR3 bases: TGTGCCTGGAGGAAACAGGGCCAGGCCCTCTATGGCTACACCTTC.

The chain carries TRBV5-4 and TRBJ1-6; 8 bases are shared with TRBD1. The CDR3 loop spans 14 amino acids. The germline CDR1 and CDR2 sequences are SGHNT and YYREEE (reference sequence). V gave up 3 bases and J gave up 10 bases; unmatched junction bases: 6. The CDR3 loop is CASSSRQGFSPLHF. DNA for the CDR3: TGTGCCAGCAGCTCTCGACAGGGGTTCTCACCCCTCCACTTT.

The rearrangement uses TRBV29-1 and TRBJ2-7; 9 positions agree with TRBD1. The CDR3 has 15 amino acids. Trimming at V came to 1 base and at J to 3 bases, leaving 7 bases not matched to a gene. Germline lookup yields CDR1 SQVTM and CDR2 ANQGSEA. CDR3 sequence reads: CSVEVWGQGGYEQYF. CDR3 coding DNA: TGCAGCGTTGAAGTTTGGGGACAGGGAGGCTACGAGCAGTACTTC.

This clone occurred once. The CDR3 DNA reads as TGTGCCAGCAGACCCCGGGACAGGGCTTTCTACGAGCAGTACTTC. Residues: CASRPRDRAFYEQYF. V gene TRBV4-2 combines with J gene TRBJ2-7; 9 bases agree with TRBD1. CDR1 is LGHNA, CDR2 YNFKEQ, per germline. The CDR3 runs 15 residues. The V segment lost 6 bases and the J segment 3 bases; nucleotides outside the gene matches: 9.

The CDR3 sequence: CASSQGRGQYYTF. CDR3 bases: TGTGCCAGCAGCCAAGGAAGGGGACAGTATTACACCTTC. V and J are TRBV16 and TRBJ1-2; 7 bases align to TRBD1. Per the germline V gene, CDR1 is KGHSY and CDR2 is FQNENV. The CDR3 has 13 amino acids. J was trimmed by 11 bases and V by 2 bases; bases with no gene match: 8.

This sequence joins TRBV6-5 and TRBJ2-1; 11 positions match TRBD2. J was trimmed by 3 bases and V by 6 bases; bases with no gene match: 4. The CDR3 runs to 15 residues. From germline, CDR1 is MNHEY and CDR2 SVGAGI. CDR3 in DNA: TGTGCCAGCAGATCCGGGACTAGCGGCTACAATGAGCAGTTCTTC. Its translation is CASRSGTSGYNEQFF.

The chain has TRBV11-2 and TRBJ1-2; a weak D match, TRBD1 (6 bases). This CDR3 has 12 amino acids. V dropped 6 bases and J dropped 6 bases, with 11 bases sitting between them. The germline CDR1 and CDR2 sequences are SGHAT and FQNNGV. The CDR3 sequence: CASSRAGDGYTF. For the CDR3, the DNA is TGTGCCAGCAGTCGGGCAGGGGATGGCTACACCTTC.

The rearrangement links TRBV5-1 to TRBJ2-1; D is possibly TRBD2 (6 bases). The V end was cut by 4 bases, the J end by 6 bases, with 14 bases between. CDR3 size: 14 residues. Germline V CDR1 and CDR2: SGHRS, YFSETQ. CDR3 nucleotides: TGCGCCAGCAGCCCCGGGGGTACCCTCAATGAGCAGTTCTTC. Residues: CASSPGGTLNEQFF.

This rearrangement joins TRBV29-1 to TRBJ1-6; 10 bases map to TRBD1. Trimming removed 7 bases from V and 5 bases from J; junction bases left unmatched: 5. Germline values: CDR1 SQVTM, CDR2 ANQGSEA. The CDR3 has 14 residues. CDR3 amino acids: CSARQGADNSPLHF. The CDR3 bases are TGCAGCGCAAGACAGGGGGCCGATAATTCACCCCTCCACTTT. The full variable domain, its missing parts supplied by reference TRBV29-1 and TRBJ1-6, is SAVISQKPSRDICQRGTSLTIQCQVDSQVTMMFWYRQQPGQSLTLIATANQGSEATYESGFVIDKFPISRPNLTFSTLTVSNMSPEDSSIYLCSARQGADNSPLHFGNGTRLTVT.

The gene calls are TRBV5-8 and TRBJ1-4; TRBD1 is a possible D gene (6 bases). In germline, CDR1 is SGHTS, CDR2 YDEGEE. This CDR3 region has 15 residues. V was trimmed by 0 bases and J by 4 bases, leaving 10 bases between them. The CDR3 coding sequence is TGTGCCAGCAGCTTGGGACCGGGACATAATGAAAAACTGTTTTTT. It codes for CASSLGPGHNEKLFF.

The J gene is TRBJ2-7, the V gene TRBV11-1, with 10 bases aligning to TRBD1. V lost 4 bases, J lost 4 bases, and 7 bases stayed unmatched. Germline V gene data show CDR1 as SGHAT and CDR2 as FQDESV (reference sequence). The CDR3 covers 15 residues. The CDR3: CASSSRQGALYEQYF. In DNA, the CDR3 is TGTGCCAGCAGCTCCAGACAGGGGGCTTTGTACGAGCAGTACTTC.

The chain uses TRBV6-2 or TRBV6-3 and TRBJ2-7, with a weak D call TRBD1 (6 bases). V gave up 0 bases and J gave up 7 bases, with 13 bases separating them. This CDR3 region has 14 residues. CDR1 is MNHEY, CDR2 SVGEGT, per germline. CDR3 bases: TGTGCCAGCAGTTACTCAAGGACAGCGTGGGAGCAGTACTTC. It encodes CASSYSRTAWEQYF.